The entry that follows covers one T cell receptor (beta chain) sequence. The study assigned cohorts using participant-reported clinical history. The entry originates in a study of blood T cell repertoires in COVID-19. Germline lookup yields CDR1 SGHKS and CDR2 YYEKEE (reference sequence). V dropped 0 bases and J dropped 4 bases, with 10 bases sitting between them. This CDR3 has 15 residues. TCRdb's copy holds only in-frame clones and misses some; the assay was immunoSEQ multiplex PCR. The sample holds 300,000 to 350,000 clones, 88% seen once. The source material was PBMCs or T cells enriched from blood (not recorded which). The sequence was obtained from a man younger than 45 who had recovered from COVID-19. The genes are TRBV5-5 and TRBJ1-4, with D perhaps TRBD1 (6 bases). The CDR3 protein is CASSLGRQVNEKLFF. In DNA, the CDR3 is TGTGCCAGCAGCTTGGGTAGACAGGTTAATGAAAAACTGTTTTTT.